Listed here is a single TCR beta chain. As yet, its antigen is unknown. Libraries were prepared by immunoSEQ multiplex PCR; TCRdb keeps only in-frame clonotypes and omits some of them. The data show around 71,000 clones, around four fifths seen once. V was shortened by 0 bases and J by 5 bases, with 7 bases between the two germline ends. Germline values: CDR1 LNHNV, CDR2 YYDKDF (reference sequence). The CDR3 runs 13 residues. The data were taken from a study of OX40 agonist ivuxolimab in advanced cancers. Study details: Patients received ivuxolimab, an agonistic anti-OX40 (CD134) antibody.

Study-wide results and caveats: In a subset of nonresponders, normalized T-cell clonal expansion was also low.

Sequenced material: CD4+ or CD8+ T cells sorted from blood, taken in a trial of the OX40 agonist ivuxolimab. The V call is TRBV15, the J call TRBJ2-5; D is perhaps TRBD1 (5 bases). This TCR was sampled from an adult with an advanced solid tumor such as melanoma, head and neck, liver or kidney cancer. The CDR3 DNA is TGTGCCACCAGCAGAGATCAGGGTGAGACCCAGTACTTC. Amino acid sequence: CATSRDQGETQYF.